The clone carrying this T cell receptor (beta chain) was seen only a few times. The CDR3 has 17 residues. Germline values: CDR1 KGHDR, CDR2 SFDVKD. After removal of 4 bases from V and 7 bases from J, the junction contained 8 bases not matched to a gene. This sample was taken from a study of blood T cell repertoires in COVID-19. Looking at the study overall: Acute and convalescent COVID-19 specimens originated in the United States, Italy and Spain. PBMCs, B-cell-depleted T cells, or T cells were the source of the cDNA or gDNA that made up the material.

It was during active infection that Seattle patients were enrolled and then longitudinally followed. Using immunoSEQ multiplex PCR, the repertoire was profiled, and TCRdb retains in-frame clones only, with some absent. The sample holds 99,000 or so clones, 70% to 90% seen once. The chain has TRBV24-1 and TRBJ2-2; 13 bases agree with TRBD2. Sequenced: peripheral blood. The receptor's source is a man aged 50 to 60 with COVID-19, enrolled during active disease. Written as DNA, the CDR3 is TGTGCCACCAGTGAACCCGGACTAGCGGGGGTATTCGGGGAGCTGTTTTTT. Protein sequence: CATSEPGLAGVFGELFF.